This T cell receptor (beta chain) was identified during a study of shared clonotypes between healthy human individuals. At deep level, the assay was performed. For each subset, genomic DNA was distributed in equal portions over several immunoSEQ plates. For unsorted PBMC, 300 ng DNA per replicate equaled tens of thousands of T cell genomes. Profiled with immunoSEQ multiplex PCR; TCRdb holds only in-frame clones, not every one. The sample lists fewer than 650,000 clones, 75% to 85% occurring once. A note on this clone: Its matching antigen is unknown.

Findings and caveats of the study: Clonotype sharing among donors was expected to depend on sequencing depth.

Germline assignment: CDR1 SQVTM and CDR2 ANQGSEA. V lost 5 bases, J lost 5 bases, and 10 bases lay in between. The CDR3 runs 12 residues. The rearrangement uses TRBV29-1 and TRBJ2-1; tentatively, D is TRBD1 (6 bases). This TCR was recovered from a woman aged 40 to 55 in good health. Some clones in this sample may be carry-over from other donors' samples. The sample comprised PBMCs. The CDR3 region is CSVQKGDNEQFF. The CDR3, as DNA: TGCAGCGTTCAAAAGGGGGACAATGAGCAGTTCTTC.